The TCR beta chain described here comes from a study of shared clonotypes between healthy human individuals. In the study overall: Per donor, CD8 memory used one plate, CD8 naive used two, CD4 memory used three and CD4 naive used three.

About this clone itself: Other DNA sequences in the same sample also yield this CDR3.

The CDR3 totals 12 residues. Between the trimmed V and J ends, which lost 3 bases and 1 base, there was a span of 1 base. CDR1 is SNHLY, CDR2 FYNNEI, per germline. As defined, naive CD8 cells were CD45RO-negative and positively selected for CCR7, with terminally differentiated effector memory CD45RA+ cells excluded. Sequenced by immunoSEQ multiplex PCR; TCRdb stores in-frame clones only, minus some. This repertoire shows roughly 770,000 clones, around 96% found once; its top ten account for less than 0.25%. V usage is TRBV2 and J usage is TRBJ1-5; the D is unclear. Source material: naive CD8+ T cells sorted from blood. The sequence was obtained from a man aged 25-45 years in good health. The CDR3 DNA sequence: TGTGCCAGCAGTGACAGCAATCAGCCCCAGCATTTT. Amino acids: CASSDSNQPQHF.